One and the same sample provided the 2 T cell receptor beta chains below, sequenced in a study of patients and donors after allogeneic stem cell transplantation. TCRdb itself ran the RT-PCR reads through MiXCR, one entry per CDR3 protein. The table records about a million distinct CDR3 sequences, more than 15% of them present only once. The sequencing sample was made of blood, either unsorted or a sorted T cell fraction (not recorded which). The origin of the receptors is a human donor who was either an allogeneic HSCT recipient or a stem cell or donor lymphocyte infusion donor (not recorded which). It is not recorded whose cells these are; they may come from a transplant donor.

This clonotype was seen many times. The CDR3 spells CASSLGDKQGNYGYTF. CDR3 nucleotides: TGTGCCAGCAGCTTAGGGGACAAACAGGGCAACTATGGCTACACCTTC. V and J are TRBV11-2 and TRBJ1-2, with D perhaps matching TRBD1 (6 bases). V was trimmed by 1 base and J by 2 bases, leaving 14 bases between them. The V gene's germline CDR1 is SGHAT and CDR2 FQNNGV. The length of the CDR3 is 16 residues.

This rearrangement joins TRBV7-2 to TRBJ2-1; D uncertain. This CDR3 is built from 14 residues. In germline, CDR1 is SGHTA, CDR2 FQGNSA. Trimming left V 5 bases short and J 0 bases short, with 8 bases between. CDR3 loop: CASSPPFSYNEQFF. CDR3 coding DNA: TGTGCCAGCAGCCCTCCCTTCTCCTACAATGAGCAGTTCTTC.